This T cell receptor beta chain was sequenced for a study of blood T cell repertoires in COVID-19. The wider study: Donors in the United States, Italy and Spain gave samples during acute or convalescent COVID-19.

In the original workflow: The assay estimated nucleated cells by amplifying reference gene primers. The table came from immunoSEQ multiplex PCR; TCRdb's copy has only in-frame clones and leaves some out. From that table come the V and J calls and clone size; the DNA was used to work out D and trimming. The table lists more than 120,000 clones, approximately 86% of them singletons. V dropped 1 base and J dropped 1 base, with 5 bases sitting between them. This CDR3 comprises 13 residues. The specimen was peripheral blood. The rearrangement uses TRBV5-3 and TRBJ1-1; D uncertain. TRBV5-3 is given ORF status, its function remaining uncertain. This clonotype originated in a woman aged 45-65 years with acute or convalescent COVID-19. The CDR3 DNA is TGTGCCAGAAGCTTGTTCCGGAACACTGAAGCTTTCTTT. It codes for CARSLFRNTEAFF.